This TCR beta chain was captured by sequencing in a study of cytomegalovirus exposure and HLA in healthy donors (dated by TCRdb to the late 2010s). With regard to the full study: An earlier analysis of several hundred of the donors reported 276 Gb of sequence data and around 110 million unique TCR beta sequences from 150 million to 200 million T cells. Typing coverage differed by locus: A, B, C, DRB1 and DQB1 were typed in roughly 629-630 donors, DQA1 in approximately 520, DPA1 in roughly 590, and DPB1 in approximately 450. A later analysis re-analyzed previously published TCR beta repertoires from 600 to 850 donors and added high-resolution HLA genotyping to study TCR occurrence patterns. The study used immunosequencing to profile the T cell repertoires of approximately 690 subjects and linked those repertoires to cytomegalovirus serostatus. An early release covering some 640 HLA-typed donors comprised roughly 300 gigabases of sequencing data and tens of millions of unique TCR sequences. The aim of the study was to test whether cataloging public T cell receptors could identify signatures of past pathogen exposure. An earlier analysis of around 640 of the donors used high-throughput TCR beta sequencing to judge whether each TCR beta V gene segment behaved as functional or pseudogenic. High-throughput TCR immunosequencing, statistical association of individual TCRs with disease status, and machine learning were combined to predict cytomegalovirus infection status. All discovery cohort repertoires had been generated on a single sequencing platform. Roughly 5 DR-DQ haplotypes were handled as single units for association and clustering, since linkage in the cohort was strong. Donor age, sex, ethnicity and CMV serostatus were collected together with the repertoire data. HLA typing covered class I and class II loci at four-digit resolution. The genetic ancestry cluster associated with self-reported Caucasian donors included over 65% of the roughly 400 genotyped donors. Across 300 to 400 genotyped donors of the cohort, an average of about 200,000 unique TCR beta nucleotide sequences per donor were sequenced, and about a sixth of those sequences were non-productive. In addition to the first cohort of approximately 650 subjects, a separate validation cohort of over 90 different subjects was used. In the later analysis, no new phenotypic data were used to find candidate immune exposures; instead, reliance was placed on TCR beta sequences and their occurrence across donors. Genome-wide SNP genotypes for about 65% of the 666 donors were used in a later genetic analysis, which treated that subset as a discovery cohort. Points the paper makes about the study in general: According to a later genetic analysis, donors in an Asian-associated ancestry cluster had fewer N-insertions in productive TCRs than the approximately 670-donor mean. A cluster of highly shared sequence variants was judged likely to represent a technical artifact of the sequencing pipeline. Three of the identified cytomegalovirus-associated TCR beta chains were confirmed in vitro to be specific for cytomegalovirus antigens. The cohort was sequenced for TCR beta chains only, and without alpha or paired-chain data the features that could be detected were limited. A further reported finding was that TCR beta sequences accurately predicted the HLA-A and HLA-B alleles for most subjects in the first cohort. A later genetic analysis associated a missense DCLRE1C variant with V-gene and J-gene trimming of TCR beta chains, and an independent cohort replicated the association. Most CMV-associated TCR beta chains appeared to be HLA-restricted in a later analysis, and the HLA associations seemed to be driven largely by CMV exposure. For the cohort, immune exposure information was limited to CMV serostatus. The earlier analysis of some 540 of the donors excluded seventeen rarely observed V segments, including chromosome 9 orphons, because counts were too low. Roughly uniform sequencing depth across donors was assumed in presence/absence analyses, although this assumption may not hold. Linkage disequilibrium might explain the correlated functional status among segregating V segments, but an unknown experimental factor could not be ruled out. Some IMGT-functional V segments, including TRBV6-2 and TRBV6-3, could not be told apart with the 87-base-pair reads, so those segments were excluded. Because HLA typing was missing for some donors at each locus, association tests included only the typed subset. In both the original and validation cohorts, the classifier was reported to diagnose cytomegalovirus status with high specificity and sensitivity. In a later analysis, about 17,000 TCR beta sequences were associated with specific HLA alleles at a false discovery rate of 0.05. Broadly in line with IMGT annotations, most TCR beta V segments showed up in productive rearrangements about 87% or about 30% of the time in an earlier analysis of around 550 of the donors. Across donors, most TCR sequences were observed very rarely, whereas some public TCRs were present in many individuals. The study listed 150 to 200 TCR beta chains as associated with cytomegalovirus. A later analysis found that TCR association rates varied across HLA loci, with DRB1 alleles showing the most associated TCRs and HLA-C alleles the fewest. In a later analysis, several top co-occurrence clusters were reported to appear linked to parvovirus B19, influenza, CMV and Epstein-Barr virus. Compared with equally common non-associated chains, HLA-associated TCR beta chains in a later analysis were more clonally expanded and had lower generation probabilities. When HLA alleles, especially DR and DQ, strongly co-occurred, TCR associations were difficult to assign to individual alleles. The authors suggested that the approach could potentially be generalized to other disease states and immunological phenotypes.

The cohort comprised some 700 healthy bone marrow donors. At the time of sampling, all cohort members were nominally healthy, though unrecorded immune exposures were likely present. The donor tested CMV seropositive, placing the donor among the roughly 300 seropositive members of the cohort. A peripheral blood sample was provided by each donor, and peripheral blood mononuclear cells were used for TCR beta sequencing. Genomic DNA was extracted from the blood cell samples with the Qiagen DNeasy Blood Extraction Kit. The V and J ends are trimmed by 5 bases and 5 bases, leaving 18 bases between them. According to the germline V gene (reference sequence), CDR1 reads LNHNV and CDR2 reads YYDKDF. The CDR3 runs 15 amino acids, cysteine and phenylalanine included. The sequence is cut down to CDR3 DNA, 45 bases in frame from base 1. The method was the immunoSEQ multiplex PCR assay. For the multiplex PCR, a mixture combining 60 forward primers for TCR Vbeta segments and 13 reverse primers for TCR Jbeta segments was used. Amplification of the CDR3 region of rearranged TCR beta genes was performed with a multiplex PCR assay on genomic DNA. Amplified TCR beta libraries were sequenced as 87-base-pair reads on the Illumina HiSeq System. Under the source paper's analysis protocol: A later analysis tallied tens of millions of unique TCR beta chains across the roughly 610 repertoires, and approximately 12 million of those chains were shared by two or more donors. A nearest-neighbor algorithm error-corrected the raw reads and collapsed the reads into unique sequences, merging closely related sequences to remove PCR and sequencing errors. To assign V, D and J gene segments, CDR3 sequences were aligned to IMGT reference sequences. For a sequence to be retained, at least a six-nucleotide match to both a V gene segment and a J gene segment was required. A rearrangement counted as productive if the CDR3 had no stop codons and remained in frame with V and J, and every other rearrangement counted as non-productive. CDR3 was defined according to IMGT convention as the region running from the second conserved V-encoded cysteine to the conserved J-encoded phenylalanine. The earlier analysis of about 530 of the donors excluded any sequence lacking an unambiguous match to a single V gene segment. In an earlier analysis of approximately 590 of the donors, a V segment was called functional when productive rearrangements were above 56.7%, and segregating when the standard deviation between donors exceeded 5%. A statistical classification framework was built to diagnose cytomegalovirus status from the catalog of TCR beta chain sequences. A later analysis assigned V and J genes by comparing TCR nucleotide sequences with IMGT/GENE-DB human TR gene sequences. Using the TCRdist pipeline, a later analysis assigned CDR3 sequences along with most-parsimonious VDJ recombination scenarios. In a later analysis, each TCR beta chain was defined by its CDR3 amino acid sequence together with its V-gene family, and reads lacking a unique V-gene family were excluded. A later analysis removed 500 to 600 highly shared, low-generation-probability nucleotide sequences to deal with suspected cross-contamination and a sequencing artifact. In a later analysis, a clonal expansion index for each public chain was calculated from normalized within-repertoire ranks of inferred template counts. A later analysis computed generation probabilities with a VDJ recombination model fitted to out-of-frame rearrangements, and checked the results against IGoR. In a later analysis, hypergeometric tests were used to score TCR-TCR, TCR-HLA and TCR-CMV co-occurrence, with a repertoire-size bias correction applied to TCR pairs. To estimate false discovery rates, a later analysis permuted the HLA or CMV assignments 20 times. A later analysis grouped co-occurring TCRs with DBSCAN, adding TCRdist sequence similarity when clustering within HLA-allele-positive subsets. Repertoires with fewer than 30,000 or more than 120,000 public chains, plus five repertoires with anomalous nucleotide sharing, were excluded from co-occurrence clustering. In its TCRdb copy, this immuneACCESS table keeps in-frame sequences only and misses some clones. Where compared with another copy, unresolved V genes explain less than half of these, and the others have no known cause. The D gene and trimming were derived from the DNA, and the V and J assignments and clone size from that table. The sample profile shows around 120,000 clones; roughly 62% of them were found once. The biggest ten clones account for around 1.6% of the sample.

Concerning this clone: This clone's antigen is unknown. Within one base of it there is no much larger clone, and no base qualities were kept.

The receptor was derived from a young man in good health and CMV-seropositive. The chain is encoded by TRBV15 joined to TRBJ1-1; tentative D gene TRBD1, with 5 bases matching. The specimen was PBMCs. The DNA sequence reads TGTGCCACCAGCCCAAGGACGGGAGGGGATACTGAAGCTTTCTTT. Its product reads: CATSPRTGGDTEAFF. The variable domain in full, with residues beyond the CDR3 obtained from the reference TRBV15 and TRBJ1-1 genes, is DAMVIQNPRYQVTQFGKPVTLSCSQTLNHNVMYWYQQKSSQAPKLLFHYYDKDFNNEADTPDNFQSRRPNTSFCFLDIRSPGLGDTAMYLCATSPRTGGDTEAFFGQGTRLTVV.